Sequencing of this T cell receptor beta chain was carried out in a study of shared clonotypes between healthy human individuals. On the study more broadly: Each donor's CD4 naive and CD4 memory cells filled three plates apiece, CD8 naive two, and CD8 memory one. The study's findings and limits: In general, naive subsets displayed greater estimated richness than memory subsets did.

This clone has just a few counts. Its antigen is unknown. Distinct nucleotide sequences in the sample also encode this CDR3. TCRdb's table, derived via immunoSEQ multiplex PCR, lists solely in-frame clones and lacks some. The sample holds about 110,000 clones, about 71% seen once. This CDR3 region has 14 residues. The V and J ends lost 6 bases and 4 bases, in that order; junction bases with no gene match: 7. CDR1 and CDR2 from the germline V gene are SQVTM and ANQGSEA. The source is a woman aged 25-40 years in good health. V usage is TRBV29-1 and J usage is TRBJ1-1; 11 bases map to TRBD1. The sequenced sample consisted of memory CD8+ T cells sorted from blood. As to subset: CD45RO+ cells pooled with CCR7-negative TemRA cells. Written as DNA, the CDR3 is TGCAGCGTCGCCCGTGGGACAGGGGGCACTGAAGCTTTCTTT. It encodes CSVARGTGGTEAFF.